This T cell receptor (beta chain) is drawn from a study of Ad26.COV2.S vaccination and SARS-CoV-2 variants. Study-level findings and limits: Possible underestimation of total T cell responses by the TCR breadth and depth analyses was noted. Vaccinated individuals (as opposed to placebo recipients) had higher spike-specific TCR breadth. Marked by substantial breadth, spike-specific CD8+ and CD4+ T cell responses were reportedly seen after vaccination. The study found similar non-spike TCR breadth in vaccine and placebo recipients.

Here immunoSEQ multiplex PCR was the method, and the copy in TCRdb shows in-frame clones only, minus some. The sample shows roughly 100,000 clones, 80% of them seen only once. After removal of 7 bases from V and 5 bases from J, the junction contained 13 bases not matched to a gene. The V gene's germline CDR1 is LNHDA and CDR2 SQIVND (reference sequence). The CDR3 has 16 amino acids. This clone is deemed medium-sized (0.01 to 0.1%). The target antigen is unknown. Sequencing used peripheral blood, obtained after recovery from COVID-19. The source of this sequence is a human donor who had recovered from COVID-19. The chain carries TRBV19 and TRBJ1-2; 10 bases align to TRBD1. CDR3 sequence (DNA): TGTGCCAGTAACAGGACCCCAAGACAGGGGGCATATGGCTACACCTTC. Its protein product is CASNRTPRQGAYGYTF.